These 21 T cell receptor beta chains came from one sample sequenced in a study of Ad26.COV2.S vaccination and SARS-CoV-2 variants. Treatment noted: around 19 received Ad26.COV2.S at low or high dose, single or two shots; about five received placebo; per-sample allocation not given. Specimen acquisition occurred on day 63 following the initial vaccine or placebo injection. Repertoires were generated with immunoSEQ multiplex PCR, while TCRdb's copy carries only in-frame clones and drops some. The sample shows around 320,000 clones, 70% to 90% of them seen only once. The specimen was peripheral blood, collected in a trial of Ad26.COV2.S vaccine versus placebo. These TCRs come from a person between 18 and 59 years old who received the Ad26.COV2.S COVID-19 vaccine or a placebo.

The chain combines TRBV29-1 with TRBJ1-3; perhaps TRBD1 as D (6 bases). CDR1 SQVTM and CDR2 ANQGSEA come from the germline V gene. V was pared by 6 bases and J by 4 bases, with 16 bases between. The CDR3 contains 14 residues. DNA of the CDR3: TGCAGCGTGTCCGGGACATCCTCCGGAAACACCATATATTTT. It translates to CSVSGTSSGNTIYF.

The rearrangement joins TRBV10-3 to TRBJ2-1; D possibly corresponds to TRBD2 (5 bases). The germline gives CDR1 ENHRY, CDR2 SYGVKD. The V gene lost 4 bases and the J gene lost 7 bases, with 11 bases spanning the gap. The CDR3 totals 13 residues. This CDR3 reads CAISVDSGNEQFF. The DNA of the CDR3 is TGTGCCATCAGTGTGGACTCCGGGAATGAGCAGTTCTTC.

This sequence joins TRBV7-3 and TRBJ2-3; 8 bases align to TRBD2. V trimming: 4 bases; J trimming: 8 bases; junction bases outside the gene matches: 8. CDR3 length: 14 residues. Germline V gene data show CDR1 as SGHTA and CDR2 as FQGTGA. The DNA for the CDR3 is TGTGCCAGCAGCTCGGGACTAGGTAGGGGTACGCAGTATTTT. Protein product: CASSSGLGRGTQYF. The full variable domain, its missing parts supplied by reference TRBV7-3 and TRBJ2-3, is GAGVSQTPSNKVTEKGKYVELRCDPISGHTALYWYRQSLGQGPEFLIYFQGTGAADDSGLPNDRFFAVRPEGSVSTLKIQRTERGDSAVYLCASSSGLGRGTQYFGPGTRLTVL.

The V gene is TRBV5-1, the J gene TRBJ2-7; D might be TRBD1 (6 bases). V was cut by 5 bases and J by 2 bases, with 17 bases left in between. Germline values: CDR1 SGHRS, CDR2 YFSETQ. The CDR3 loop spans 15 amino acids. The CDR3 region has the DNA TGCGCCAGCAGGTCAGGTCTATCAGGGGCCTACGAGCAGTACTTC. Protein sequence: CASRSGLSGAYEQYF.

This chain connects TRBV4-2 to TRBJ1-5; D remains ambiguous. Trimming left V 2 bases short and J 0 bases short, with 8 bases between. Germline CDR1 is LGHNA and CDR2 is YNFKEQ. The CDR3 totals 15 residues. CDR3 bases: TGTGCCAGCAGCCAATCACAGAGTAGCAATCAGCCCCAGCATTTT. Translating gives CASSQSQSSNQPQHF.

Only one count was recorded for this clone. The CDR3 here is CASSPDISNTEAFF. CDR3 in DNA: TGTGCCAGCAGCCCGGACATCTCGAACACTGAAGCTTTCTTT. This chain connects TRBV5-6 to TRBJ1-1; maybe TRBD1 (5 bases). V was shortened by 4 bases and J by 1 base, with 11 bases between the two germline ends. The CDR3 extends over 14 amino acids. From germline, CDR1 is SGHDT and CDR2 YYEEEE. Supplemented by reference TRBV5-6 and TRBJ1-1, the full variable domain reads DAGVTQSPTHLIKTRGQQVTLRCSPKSGHDTVSWYQQALGQGPQFIFQYYEEEERQRGNFPDRFSGHQFPNYSSELNVNALLLGDSALYLCASSPDISNTEAFFGQGTRLTVV.

The count of this clone is one. CDR3 nucleotide sequence: TGTGCCAGCAGCCAATCTCTGGGACTAGTCGACAATGAGCAGTTCTTC. Its translation: CASSQSLGLVDNEQFF. The chain combines TRBV16 with TRBJ2-1; 8 bases agree with TRBD2. Trimming took 0 bases from V and 5 from J; bases not matched to a gene: 6. The CDR3 length is 16 residues. Germline V gives CDR1 KGHSY, CDR2 FQNENV.

The genes are TRBV6-2 or TRBV6-3 and TRBJ2-3; D not certain. Germline assignment: CDR1 MNHEY and CDR2 SVGEGT. Between the trimmed V and J ends, which lost 0 bases and 8 bases, there was a span of 9 bases. The CDR3 covers 13 residues. The CDR3 bases are TGTGCCAGCAGTTACTCGAAACCCGGTACGCAGTATTTT. Protein: CASSYSKPGTQYF.

The gene calls are TRBV5-1 and TRBJ1-2; 8 bases are a match to TRBD1. Germline lookup yields CDR1 SGHRS and CDR2 YFSETQ. This CDR3 comprises 14 residues. Trimming cost V 4 bases and J 6 bases; bases outside gene matches: 8. CDR3 sequence (DNA): TGCGCCAGCAGCCGCCTACAGGGGGTCAATGGCTACACCTTC. Amino acid sequence: CASSRLQGVNGYTF.

The CDR3 bases are TGCGCCAGCAGCCAAGCCCTTGGGGGGCAGGCGGATGGCTACACCTTC. Encoded protein: CASSQALGGQADGYTF. This sequence joins TRBV4-1 and TRBJ1-2; a possible D gene is TRBD1 (6 bases). The germline V gene encodes CDR1 MGHRA and CDR2 YSYEKL. The CDR3 extends over 16 amino acids. The V end was cut by 1 base, the J end by 6 bases, with 18 bases between.

The chain recombines TRBV19 with TRBJ2-7; 12 nucleotides agree with TRBD2. Germline V gene data show CDR1 as LNHDA and CDR2 as SQIVND (reference sequence). CDR3 size: 16 residues. V was clipped by 4 bases and J by 6 bases; unmatched bases: 10. The DNA of the CDR3 is TGTGCCAGTAGTACGACTAGCGGGGGCTTCGTCGGCGAGCAGTACTTC. It codes for CASSTTSGGFVGEQYF.

This chain links TRBV5-1 with TRBJ2-4, with 10 bases lining up with TRBD1. Germline-derived CDR1 and CDR2 are SGHRS and YFSETQ. With 2 bases clipped from V and 4 bases from J, the junction kept 6 bases outside the gene matches. The CDR3 spans 16 residues. CDR3 in DNA: TGCGCCAGCAGCTTACCACAGGACAGGGGGAAAAACATTCAGTACTTC. Translation: CASSLPQDRGKNIQYF.

V and J are TRBV7-2 and TRBJ2-5; perhaps TRBD2 as D (6 bases). The length of the CDR3 is 17 residues. Germline CDR1 is SGHTA and CDR2 is FQGNSA. Trimming stripped 5 bases from V and 0 bases from J, with 19 bases between. DNA for the CDR3: TGTGCCAGCAGCCCCGGAAAGGTAGCGGCGTACCAAGAGACCCAGTACTTC. Translated: CASSPGKVAAYQETQYF.

This clone was observed a single time. This chain joins TRBV7-6 and TRBJ2-1; 15 bases agree with TRBD2. The CDR3 sequence is 15 residues long. V lost 4 bases, J lost 8 bases, and 3 bases stayed unmatched. Germline values: CDR1 SGHVS, CDR2 FNYEAQ. CDR3 sequence: CASSWGLAGGYEQFF. In nucleotides, the CDR3 is TGTGCCAGCAGCTGGGGACTAGCGGGGGGCTATGAGCAGTTCTTC.

A remark on this clone: A read error may produce the germline difference seen at one junction end. The chain carries TRBV2 and TRBJ1-6; no clear D gene. The germline gives CDR1 SNHLY, CDR2 FYNNEI. The CDR3 runs to 13 residues. In nucleotides, the CDR3 is TGTGCCAGCAGTTCCGGCGGTGCGAGGGAAAAGAGATTT. It codes for CASSSGGAREKRF.

This rearrangement joins TRBV5-5 to TRBJ1-5, with a tentative D call TRBD1 (5 bases). Germline CDR1 reads SGHKS; CDR2 reads YYEKEE (reference sequence). The CDR3 is 15 residues long. V lost 4 bases and J 0 bases, leaving 11 bases between the germline ends. In DNA, the CDR3 is TGTGCCAGCAGCCGAACAGGATTTAGCAATCAGCCCCAGCATTTT. Amino acid sequence: CASSRTGFSNQPQHF.

This clone has just a few counts. V gene TRBV3-1 (or the pseudogene TRBV3-2) combines with J gene TRBJ1-2; D is undetermined. Germline V gene sequence: CDR1 LGHDT, CDR2 YNNKEL (reference sequence). V was shortened by 0 bases and J by 8 bases, with 7 bases between the two germline ends. The CDR3 covers 12 residues. CDR3 protein: CASSQDGLGYTF. The CDR3 DNA sequence: TGTGCCAGCAGCCAAGACGGGCTGGGCTACACCTTC.

The chain links TRBV12-3 or TRBV12-4 to TRBJ1-1; a possible D gene is TRBD1 (5 bases). The CDR3 loop spans 13 amino acids. Trimming pared 6 bases from V and 6 bases from J, leaving 14 bases between. The CDR3 reads CASSGGRVAEAFF. The CDR3 nucleotides read TGTGCCAGCAGCGGAGGCAGGGTCGCTGAAGCTTTCTTT.

Comment on this clone: This sample also contains other DNA sequences that code for the same CDR3. This rearrangement joins TRBV5-1 to TRBJ1-4; D not certain. Per the germline V gene, CDR1 is SGHRS and CDR2 is YFSETQ. The CDR3 spans 15 residues. Trimming took 0 bases from V and 3 from J, leaving 9 bases between them. The CDR3 DNA sequence: TGCGCCAGCAGCTTGGCGGGCAGCTCTAATGAAAAACTGTTTTTT. Its protein is CASSLAGSSNEKLFF.

V and J are TRBV5-1 and TRBJ1-2; 9 bases align to TRBD1. CDR3 length: 15 amino acids. V dropped 4 bases and J dropped 1; count of bases not matched to a gene: 5. Per germline, CDR1 SGHRS and CDR2 YFSETQ. The CDR3 DNA reads TGCGCCAGCAGCCCGGACAGGGGAGGTAACTATGGCTACACCTTC. Protein: CASSPDRGGNYGYTF.

This clone has a single count. This chain links TRBV2 with TRBJ2-3, with 11 bases aligning to TRBD2. The junction had 6 bases not matched to a gene; V was cut back by 3 bases and J by 4 bases. The germline gives CDR1 SNHLY, CDR2 FYNNEI. This CDR3 contains 16 residues. The CDR3 loop reads CASSENSGGAPDTQYF. CDR3 nucleotide sequence: TGTGCCAGCAGTGAGAATAGCGGGGGGGCACCAGATACGCAGTATTTT.